Described below is a single T cell receptor (beta chain) sequence and its context. The antigen this receptor binds is unknown. Base qualities are missing; no much larger clone stands one base away. The library was prepared using 5' RACE. Instrument on record: Illumina HiSeq 2500. A second PCR of about 6 to 12 cycles was performed with a sample-barcoded 5' primer and a J-beta primer mix. A template-switch 5' adaptor carrying 12 random nucleotides introduced a unique molecular identifier onto each TCR beta cDNA molecule. Each sample yielded at least 2.5 million CDR3-containing paired-end reads. The Mint cDNA synthesis kit, primed by a TRBC-specific oligonucleotide, was used to synthesize first-strand cDNA from all RNA. Following uracil-DNA glycosylase treatment, all cDNA underwent a first 18-cycle PCR with the universal primers M1SS and BC2_uni_R. The paper's processing steps were these. For normalization, 1 million high-quality reads were randomly selected from each sample, with every read carrying a distinct molecular identifier. Reads with shared molecular identifiers were discarded instead of being binned into consensus sequences. MiTCR, with a Q25 quality threshold and the strictest error-elimination algorithm, was used for CDR3 identification, clonotype clustering and error correction. A nonparametric unseen species model with Euler transformation was used to estimate lower-bound total TCR beta diversity. TCRdb cleaned the public reads at Q25 with fastp, built clones with MiXCR and kept in-frame beta chains. Entries are consolidated by CDR3 protein sequence, retaining the most common genes and DNA. For this entry, the V and J calls and clone size follow TCRdb and not the study's own pipeline. Here the sample has about 680,000 distinct CDR3 sequences; roughly 50% occur a single time. Approximately 32% of the sample comes from the top ten.

The data were taken from a study of blood T cells in healthy people across ages (dated by TCRdb to between 2014 and 2017). Study-wide context: In model experiments, template switching captured about one uniquely barcoded TCR beta cDNA molecule for every two T cells. To track age-related changes in TCR beta repertoire diversity, the study relied on deep sequencing normalized with unique cDNA molecular identifiers. Four age groups were formed from the donors: young (average approximately 15 years), middle-aged (approximately 39), aged (approximately 60) and long-lived (about 80). To avoid experimental bias, donors of different ages were spread randomly across the sequencing lanes. For two donors (one aged 18 to 29 and one aged 80 or older), the study analyzed two additional independent replicas of 1 million unique cDNA reads from the same blood draw. Findings and caveats that apply to the study as a whole: Because profiling used bulk unsorted PBMCs, naive and antigen-experienced compartments could not be compared conclusively. The CMV infection status of donors was not known, potentially confounding age-related changes in expanded clonotypes. As age increased, observed TCR beta diversity per million T cells dropped in a roughly linear way, and a significant reduction was already evident by age about 40. Observed TCR beta diversity correlated strongly with the percentage of naive T cells measured by flow cytometry. Total diversity estimates from one million sequenced T cells were considered lower bounds and underestimates. The long-lived group showed more naive CD4+ T cells, fewer expanded clones and increased TCR diversity than the aged group, suggesting age selection.

The approximately 41 donors, aged roughly 6 to 95 years, were systemically healthy Caucasian individuals from Russia. Each donor gave approximately 9.4 milliliters of peripheral blood, drawn into EDTA-treated Vacutainer tubes. PBMCs were isolated by Ficoll-Paque density-gradient centrifugation, with at least 6.5 million obtained per sample. Trizol reagent was used to extract total RNA from the PBMCs, yielding at least 6 micrograms per sample. For every donor, an aliquot of PBMCs went through flow cytometry to measure the percentages of naive CD45RAhigh/CD27high T cells. For this chain, trimming is 1 base at the V end and 2 bases at the J end, and the number of junction bases without a gene match is 7. The germline V gene (reference sequence) yields DFQATT for CDR1 and SNEGSKA for CDR2. The CDR3 sequence holds 16 residues, the cysteine and phenylalanine included. The only DNA kept is the CDR3, 48 bases in frame from the first base.

What was sequenced was blood. The rearrangement joined TRBV20-1 to TRBJ2-3; 9 bases in the middle match TRBD2. The TCR originated in a woman in her fifties or sixties in good health. The CDR3 in this case is CSARAFLAGHTDTQYF. The DNA is TGCAGTGCTAGAGCTTTCCTAGCGGGACACACAGATACGCAGTATTTT.